A selection of T cell receptor beta chains follows, all from one sample in a study of CD8+CD57+ T cells in acquired aplastic anemia. TCRdb passed the reads through MiXCR, listing each CDR3 protein once. The sample carries 400,000 to 500,000 distinct CDR3 sequences, roughly 64% recorded once. The specimen was sorted CD4+, CD8+, or CD8+CD57+ T cells (not recorded which) from PBMCs. The receptors were sampled from a human donor in good health, serving as a control. CDR3s include the opening cysteine and the closing phenylalanine or tryptophan. D genes are given only for firm matches. Size is omitted from some rows. Given values are once, few, many or a class for expanded clones.

d_gene	v_gene	j_gene	abundance	CDR3nt	CDR3aa
NA	TRBV11-2	TRBJ1-5	NA	TGTGCCAGCAGTTTAAGGAAGAGCAATCAGCCCCAGCATTTT	CASSLRKSNQPQHF
TRBD1	TRBV12-3/TRBV12-4	TRBJ2-7	NA	TGTGCCAGCAGTCCGGCCAGGGGGCCGTACGAGCAGTACTTC	CASSPARGPYEQYF
NA	TRBV5-1	TRBJ1-1	NA	TGTGCCAGCAGCTTACACTGGGGGAAAGAAGCTTTCTTT	CASSLHWGKEAFF
NA	TRBV7-6	TRBJ1-6	NA	NA	CASSPGETQYFGPHF
NA	TRBV12-3/TRBV12-4	TRBJ1-5	NA	TGTGCCAGCAGCGAAGGTGCAGGGTTTCAGCCCCAGCATTTT	CASSEGAGFQPQHF
NA	TRBV12-5	TRBJ2-1	many	TGTGCTAGTGGTCCCGTCGGTAGCCGGAATGAGCAGTTCTTC	CASGPVGSRNEQFF
TRBD1	TRBV7-2	TRBJ2-5	NA	TGTGCCAGCAGCTTCGGACAGGTCCTACGAGCAGTACTTTTC	CASSFGQVLRAVLF
TRBD1	TRBV10-3	TRBJ2-3	NA	TGTGCCAACAGTAAAGGACAGGGCGTCATCACAGATACGCAGTATTTT	CANSKGQGVITDTQYF
NA	TRBV6-1	TRBJ1-1	many	TGTGCCAGTTTCCGGGGAACTACGAACACTGAAGCTTTCTTT	CASFRGTTNTEAFF
TRBD2	TRBV7-8	TRBJ2-7	NA	TGTGCCAGCAGCTTGGGGGGGGAATCCCACGAGCAGTACTTC	CASSLGGESHEQYF
NA	TRBV15	TRBJ1-5	NA	TGTGCCAGCAGTAGAGGTCCGCGGGGGGAGCACGAGCATTTC	CASSRGPRGEHEHF
NA	TRBV4-3	TRBJ2-7	many	TGCGCCAGCAGCCAAGACCGGGACGGGATCTCCTACGAGCAGTACTTC	CASSQDRDGISYEQYF
NA	TRBV7-8	TRBJ1-6	NA	TGTGCCAGCAGCTTAGACGGGGTTTCACCCCTCCACTTT	CASSLDGVSPLHF
TRBD2	TRBV10-3	TRBJ2-5	NA	TGTGCCATCAGTGCGGGACTAGCGGGGCAAGAGACCCAGTACTTC	CAISAGLAGQETQYF
NA	TRBV7-9	TRBJ2-7	NA	TGTGCCAGCAGCTCGTCGTTAACGTCCTATAATTCGCCCTTC	CASSSSLTSYNSPF
TRBD1	TRBV10-3	TRBJ2-2	NA	TGTGCCAGCAGTTGGGACAGGGGGCGCCCCGGGGGGCTGTTCTTT	CASSWDRGRPGGLFF
NA	TRBV29-1	TRBJ1-3	NA	TGCACCATTCGGGACTCTGGAAACACCATATATTTT	CTIRDSGNTIYF
NA	TRBV29-1	TRBJ2-1	many	TGCAGCGTTGTTCCAGGGACTTACAATGAGCAGTTCTTC	CSVVPGTYNEQFF
NA	TRBV19	TRBJ1-1	many	TGTGCCAGTACCCTCGAACTGAACACTGAAGCTTTCTTT	CASTLELNTEAFF
NA	TRBV11-2	TRBJ2-5	NA	TGTGCCAGCAGCTTCCGGGACACCCAAGAGACCCAGTACTTC	CASSFRDTQETQYF
NA	TRBV2	TRBJ2-7	few	TGTGCCAGCAGTGTGGGGGGCGGCTACGAGCAGTACTTC	CASSVGGGYEQYF
TRBD2	TRBV19	TRBJ2-3	many	TGTGCCAGTAGTTGGGCCCAGGGAGGGACAGATACGCAGTATTTT	CASSWAQGGTDTQYF
NA	TRBV20-1	TRBJ1-1	once	TGCAGTGCTAGGTCAGGAGAGGGTGGGAACACTGAAGCTTTCTTT	CSARSGEGGNTEAFF
NA	TRBV2	TRBJ2-7	NA	TGTGCCAGCAGTGCCTCACCGGGCAGACCTGAAGCTCACTTC	CASSASPGRPEAHF
NA	TRBV3-1	TRBJ1-1	many	TGTGCCAGCAGCCAAGTAGGATCGGTCACTGAAGCTTTCTTT	CASSQVGSVTEAFF
NA	TRBV5-6	TRBJ2-2	many	TGTGCCAGCAGCTTGGTGACAGTTACCAACACCGGGGAGCTGTTTTTT	CASSLVTVTNTGELFF
NA	TRBV6-2/TRBV6-3	TRBJ2-7	many	TGTGCCATTGCCGGGACAAACTCCTACGAGCAGTACTTC	CAIAGTNSYEQYF
TRBD1	TRBV5-1	TRBJ2-7	NA	TGTGCCAGCAGCTCCGGGACAGGGGGCTACGAGCAGTACTTC	CASSSGTGGYEQYF
TRBD2	TRBV10-2	TRBJ2-1	once	TGCGCCAGCAACGGTGCTAGCGGGAGGGGCCTTTACAATGAGCAGTTCTTC	CASNGASGRGLYNEQFF
NA	TRBV12-3/TRBV12-4	TRBJ2-2	many	TGTGCCAGCACCCGGACAACCGGGGAGCTGTTTTTT	CASTRTTGELFF
TRBD2	TRBV20-1	TRBJ2-5	many	TGCAGTGCCGTAGCGGGGGGCCGAAAAGAGACCCAGTACTTC	CSAVAGGRKETQYF
NA	TRBV5-4	TRBJ2-5	NA	TGTGCCGGCAGCTTCAGACTGGCAGGGGAAGAGACCCAGTACTTC	CAGSFRLAGEETQYF
NA	TRBV30	TRBJ1-2	many	TGTGCCTGGAGGGCAGAACGAAACTATGGCTACACCTTC	CAWRAERNYGYTF
TRBD2	TRBV7-9	TRBJ2-5	NA	TGTGCCAGCAGCTTAGACGGGGGGGAGACCCAGTACTTC	CASSLDGGETQYF
TRBD2	TRBV12-3/TRBV12-4	TRBJ2-5	NA	TGTGCCAGCAGCCCCGGACTAGCGGGGGGAGAGACCCAGTACTTC	CASSPGLAGGETQYF
NA	TRBV29-1	TRBJ1-5	NA	TGCAGCGATTCGGGGGGCAATCAGCCCCAGCATTTT	CSDSGGNQPQHF
TRBD1	TRBV25-1	TRBJ2-7	NA	TGTGCCAGCAGAGCCCCGGACAGGGGGAGGTACTTC	CASRAPDRGRYF
NA	TRBV7-2	TRBJ2-6	NA	TGTGCCAGCAGTTCAGGACGCTGCGGGGCCGGGCCCAACGTCCTGACTTTC	CASSSGRCGAGPNVLTF
NA	TRBV19	TRBJ1-2	many	TGTGCCAGTACTCTTCATGCAGACAGAACCTATGGCTACACCTTC	CASTLHADRTYGYTF
NA	TRBV5-5	TRBJ1-2	NA	TGTGCCAGCAGCTTGGCAGGTGCGTTCGACGGCTACACCTTC	CASSLAGAFDGYTF
NA	TRBV24-1	TRBJ2-3	NA	TGTGCCAGCAGTGATCCGGAGGTGACAAATACGCAGTATTTT	CASSDPEVTNTQYF
TRBD1	TRBV9	TRBJ1-5	NA	TGTGCCAGCAACAAAGCGCTGGAGGGGGCTTCCTTGAATTTT	CASNKALEGASLNF
NA	TRBV5-1	TRBJ1-3	NA	TGCGCCAGCAGCTTGGCCTCCGGGACGGCAAGCTCTGGAAACACCATATATTTT	CASSLASGTASSGNTIYF
NA	TRBV9	TRBJ2-7	NA	TGTGCCAGCAGCCGAAGGACAGACAGCTCCTACGAGCACTTC	CASSRRTDSSYEHF
NA	TRBV18	TRBJ2-5	many	TGTGCCAGCTCACAGGCCAGCCAAGAGACCCAGTACTTC	CASSQASQETQYF
TRBD2	TRBV7-3	TRBJ2-1	many	TGTGCCAGCAGCCCGACTAGCGGGGCCAATGAGCAGTTCTTC	CASSPTSGANEQFF
TRBD1	TRBV7-2	TRBJ1-3	NA	TGTGCCACCAGCAGACTAGGACAGGCGGTTGGAACCACCATATATTTT	CATSRLGQAVGTTIYF
TRBD1	TRBV19	TRBJ1-5	NA	TGTGCCAGTAGGGGACAGGGGAGTCAGCCCCAGCATTTT	CASRGQGSQPQHF
NA	TRBV20-1	TRBJ1-5	NA	TGCAGTGGAGGGGGTGGGTCCTTCAATCAGCCCCAGCATTTT	CSGGGGSFNQPQHF
NA	TRBV11-2	TRBJ2-1	NA	TGTGCCAGCAGCATCGACTCTAACAATGAGCAGTTCTTC	CASSIDSNNEQFF
TRBD2	TRBV20-1	TRBJ2-5	many	TGCAGTGTGACCGGGACTAGTCTCCGAGAGACCCAGTACTTC	CSVTGTSLRETQYF
NA	TRBV19	TRBJ2-2	NA	TGTGCCAGTAGTAAAGTTCTAGAGGGGGGGAACCCCACCCAGCTCTTTTTT	CASSKVLEGGNPTQLFF
NA	TRBV7-9	TRBJ2-7	NA	TGTGCCAGCAGCGACATGGACTTCCTGGCGGCAGAGCAGTACTTC	CASSDMDFLAAEQYF
NA	TRBV7-2	TRBJ2-1	NA	TGTGCCAGCAGTGCGGAGGACGGTCTGGGGAATGAGCAGTTCTTC	CASSAEDGLGNEQFF